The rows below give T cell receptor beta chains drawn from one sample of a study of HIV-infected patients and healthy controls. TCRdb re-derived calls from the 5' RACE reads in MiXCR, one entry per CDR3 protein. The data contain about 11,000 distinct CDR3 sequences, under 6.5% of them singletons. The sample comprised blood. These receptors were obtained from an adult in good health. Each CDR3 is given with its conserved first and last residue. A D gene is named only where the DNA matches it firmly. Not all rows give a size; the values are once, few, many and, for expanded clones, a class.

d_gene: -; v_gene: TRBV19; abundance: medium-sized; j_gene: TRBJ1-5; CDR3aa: CASSLHRVSNQPQHF; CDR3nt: TGTGCCAGTAGTCTTCACAGGGTTAGCAATCAGCCCCAGCATTTT
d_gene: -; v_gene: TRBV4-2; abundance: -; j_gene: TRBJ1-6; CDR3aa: CASSQDRGGGSPLHF; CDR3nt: TGTGCCAGCAGCCAAGATCGGGGCGGCGGTTCACCCCTCCACTTT
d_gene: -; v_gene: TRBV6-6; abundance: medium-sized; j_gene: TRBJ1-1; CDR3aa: CASGRMNTEAFF; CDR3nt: TGTGCCAGCGGGAGAATGAACACTGAAGCTTTCTTT
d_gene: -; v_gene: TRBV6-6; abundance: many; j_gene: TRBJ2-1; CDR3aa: CASTWGGAHEQFF; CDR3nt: TGTGCCAGCACCTGGGGGGGGGCCCATGAGCAGTTCTTC
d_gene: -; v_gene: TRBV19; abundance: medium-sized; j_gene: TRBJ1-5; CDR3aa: CASSMPYQPQHF; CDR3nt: TGTGCCAGTAGTATGCCGTATCAGCCCCAGCATTTT
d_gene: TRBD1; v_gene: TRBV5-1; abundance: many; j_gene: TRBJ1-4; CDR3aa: CASSLGGQANEKLFF; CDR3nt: TGCGCCAGCAGCTTAGGCGGACAGGCTAATGAAAAACTGTTTTTT
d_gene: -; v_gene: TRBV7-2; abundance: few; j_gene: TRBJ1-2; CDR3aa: CATTRGGAYGYTF; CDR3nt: TGTGCCACCACCCGAGGGGGGGCCTATGGCTACACCTTC
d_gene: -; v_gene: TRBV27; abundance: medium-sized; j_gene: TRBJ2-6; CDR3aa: CASSSSDTRSGANVLTF; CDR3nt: TGTGCCAGCAGTTCCTCGGACACCCGTTCTGGGGCCAACGTCCTGACTTTC
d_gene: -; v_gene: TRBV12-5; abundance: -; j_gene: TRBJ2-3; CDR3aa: CASGRYLGGPTDTQYF; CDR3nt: TGTGCTAGTGGTCGATACCTCGGGGGACCCACAGATACGCAGTATTTT
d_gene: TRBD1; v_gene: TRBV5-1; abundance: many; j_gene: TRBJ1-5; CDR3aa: CASSRGQPNQPQHF; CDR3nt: TGCGCCAGCAGCCGGGGACAGCCCAATCAGCCCCAGCATTTT
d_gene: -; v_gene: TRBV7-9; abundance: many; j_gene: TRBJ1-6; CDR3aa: CASSSPGNSPLHF; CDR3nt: TGTGCCAGCAGCTCCCCCGGGAATTCACCCCTCCACTTT
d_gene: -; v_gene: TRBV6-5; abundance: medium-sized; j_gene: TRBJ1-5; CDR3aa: CASSFNNQADQPQHF; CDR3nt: TGTGCCAGCAGTTTCAATAATCAGGCGGATCAGCCCCAGCATTTT
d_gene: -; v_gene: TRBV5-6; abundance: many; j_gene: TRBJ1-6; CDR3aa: CASSLSTGLISYNSPLHF; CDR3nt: TGTGCCAGCAGCTTATCCACAGGGTTAATATCCTATAATTCACCCCTCCACTTT
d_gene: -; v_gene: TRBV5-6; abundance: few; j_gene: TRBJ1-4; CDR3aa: CASSFDTGFEKLFF; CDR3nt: TGTGCCAGCAGCTTCGACACAGGGTTCGAAAAACTGTTTTTT
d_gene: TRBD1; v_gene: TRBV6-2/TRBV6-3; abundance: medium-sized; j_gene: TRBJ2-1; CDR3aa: CASRPIMGRQGAPNEQFF; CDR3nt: TGTGCCAGCAGACCTATAATGGGACGACAGGGAGCTCCCAATGAGCAGTTCTTC
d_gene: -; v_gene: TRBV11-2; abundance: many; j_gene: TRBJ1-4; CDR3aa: CASSSIFRVATNEKLFF; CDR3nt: TGTGCCAGCAGCTCGATCTTTAGGGTTGCAACTAATGAAAAACTGTTTTTT
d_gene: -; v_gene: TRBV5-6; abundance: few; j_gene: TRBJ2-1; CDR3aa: CASSPVQLRISYNEQFF; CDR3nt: TGTGCCAGCAGTCCTGTGCAGCTACGCATCTCCTACAATGAGCAGTTCTTC